The present TCR beta chain was sequenced within a study of shared clonotypes between healthy human individuals. Study observations and caveats: Only blood was sampled; tissue repertoires likely differ.

CDR3 length: 17 amino acids. This clone was seen only once. As yet, its antigen is unknown. Produced via immunoSEQ multiplex PCR; TCRdb's table is partial and in-frame only. The sample has 950,000 to 1,300,000 clones, 70% to 80% seen once; the top ten hold about 1.5%. This clonotype was sampled from a man younger than 35 in good health. The chain uses TRBV12-1 and TRBJ2-3; TRBD2, the table's D call, was not compared with the DNA. TRBV12-1 is labeled a pseudogene. Input material: memory CD4+ T cells sorted from blood. Sample subset: CD45RA-negative fraction. CDR3 nucleotide sequence: TGTGCCAGCAGCCCTACCGGCGGGGGAGGGCCGAACGATACGCAGTATTTT. It encodes CASSPTGGGGPNDTQYF.